This T cell receptor beta chain was found in a study of shared T cell receptors in the human thymus. Libraries were prepared by immunoSEQ multiplex PCR; TCRdb keeps only in-frame clonotypes and omits some of them. The sample holds some 660,000 clones, 87% seen once. The sample was also linked to a second study, of human thymus T cells. That investigation notes: Thymus tissue was removed during corrective cardiac surgery. What appeared biased in thymic and blood repertoires was the usage of V and J genes.

This clonotype was sampled from a boy less than two years old with a congenital heart defect. Sequenced material: thymocytes.

Here the CDR3 reads CASSAPPGAEAFF. The CDR3 region has the DNA TGCGCCAGCAGCGCCCCCCCAGGGGCTGAAGCTTTCTTT. The genes are TRBV5-1 and TRBJ1-1, with D possibly being TRBD1 (6 bases). The CDR3 loop spans 13 amino acids. Germline V gene sequence: CDR1 SGHRS, CDR2 YFSETQ. Trimming took 4 bases from V and 6 from J, leaving 13 bases between them. The full variable domain, with the rest looked up from reference TRBV5-1 and TRBJ1-1, is KAGVTQTPRYLIKTRGQQVTLSCSPISGHRSVSWYQQTPGQGLQFLFEYFSETQRNKGNFPGRFSGRQFSNSRSEMNVSTLELGDSALYLCASSAPPGAEAFFGQGTRLTVV.